This T cell receptor beta chain was obtained from a study of cytomegalovirus exposure and HLA in healthy donors. Overall study results and limits: Sequencing had likely introduced a cluster of highly shared sequence variants as an artifact.

60 Vbeta and 13 Jbeta primers were used in PCR. Assay used: immunoSEQ multiplex PCR; TCRdb lists only in-frame clones, some missing. Seen here are more than 110,000 clones, roughly 77% observed once, and the top ten hold approximately 3%. A note on this clone: Its antigen is undetermined.

Per germline, CDR1 SGHNT and CDR2 YYREEE (reference sequence). Deletions cut 4 bases from V and 0 bases from J, with 12 bases between. CDR3 size: 15 residues. This sequence was found in a female donor in good health and CMV-seronegative. Sequencing was carried out using PBMCs. The chain is built from TRBV5-4 and TRBJ2-3; D might be TRBD1 (8 bases). CDR3 residues: CASSTGGGSTDTQYF. CDR3 sequence (DNA): TGTGCCAGCAGCACAGGGGGGGGTAGCACAGATACGCAGTATTTT.